In this sample, the clone carrying this T cell receptor (beta chain) turned up a few times. This sample stems from a study of blood T cell repertoires in COVID-19. Clones were sequenced by immunoSEQ multiplex PCR, and TCRdb holds only the in-frame ones, with some missing. The sample has roughly 240,000 clones; 83% are singletons. CDR1 LNHDA and CDR2 SQIVND come from the germline V gene (reference sequence). Losses at the gene ends were 5 bases for V and 9 bases for J; bases not matched to a gene: 5. The length of the CDR3 is 14 residues. The sequence was collected from a man aged 55 to 70 who had recovered from COVID-19. Sequenced material: peripheral blood. V is TRBV19 and J is TRBJ1-6; 9 nucleotides agree with TRBD1. This CDR3 reads CASSHGQGRSPLHF. DNA for the CDR3: TGTGCCAGTAGTCACGGACAGGGGCGTTCACCCCTCCACTTT.